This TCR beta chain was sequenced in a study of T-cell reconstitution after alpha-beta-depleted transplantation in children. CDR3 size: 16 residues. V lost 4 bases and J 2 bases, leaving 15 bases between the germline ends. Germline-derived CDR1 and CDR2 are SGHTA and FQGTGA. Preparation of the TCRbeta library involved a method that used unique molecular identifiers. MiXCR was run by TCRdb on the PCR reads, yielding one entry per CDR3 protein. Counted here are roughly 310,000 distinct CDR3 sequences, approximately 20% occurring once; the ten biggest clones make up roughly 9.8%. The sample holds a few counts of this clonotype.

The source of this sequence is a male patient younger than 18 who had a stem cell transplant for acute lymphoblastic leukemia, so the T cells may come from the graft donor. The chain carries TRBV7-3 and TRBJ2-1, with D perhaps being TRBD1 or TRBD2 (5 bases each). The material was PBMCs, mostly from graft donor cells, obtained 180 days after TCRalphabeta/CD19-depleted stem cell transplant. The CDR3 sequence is CASSSTSGTTYNEQFF. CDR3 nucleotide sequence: TGTGCCAGCAGCTCGACCTCCGGGACCACCTACAATGAGCAGTTCTTC.